This TCR beta chain originates from a study of graft-versus-host responses after intestinal transplantation. At the level of the study: Transplants given to recipients were multivisceral, liver-intestinal, or isolated intestinal. Tacrolimus and steroids were given for about three years to all recipients after anti-thymocyte globulin induction. General study points: Graft-donor T cell macrochimerism coincided with high graft-versus-host to host-versus-graft clonal ratios in allografts. Some GvH clones appeared in ileal mucosa or blood before recipient bone marrow.

Trimming took 7 bases from V and 0 from J; bases not matched to a gene: 6. CDR1 and CDR2 from the germline V gene are ENHRY and SYGVKD. This CDR3 is built from 15 residues. The assay was immunoSEQ multiplex PCR, and TCRdb's table has in-frame clones only and misses some. The sample shows roughly 13,000 clones, about 31% of them seen only once. The authors plated approximately 200,000 CFSE-labeled responder cells with approximately 200,000 irradiated, violet-dye-labeled stimulator cells. Sequenced here: alloreactive CD8+ T cells from a mixed lymphocyte reaction culture, sampled before intestinal transplant. Subset specified: CFSE-low proliferating T cells sorted from approximately 6-day pre-transplant mixed lymphocyte reaction (GvH or HvG direction). The chain couples TRBV10-3 to TRBJ1-1; 9 bases agree with TRBD1. The sequence was obtained from a human patient who received an intestinal transplant. The CDR3 protein is CAITRTGEMNTEAFF. Here the CDR3 DNA reads TGTGCCATCACCAGGACAGGGGAGATGAACACTGAAGCTTTCTTT.